These 13 T cell receptor beta chains came from one sample sequenced in a study of identifying expanded T cells in peripheral blood. The protocol was immunoSEQ multiplex PCR, while the TCRdb copy is restricted to in-frame clones and leaves out a portion. The sample includes some 76,000 clones, under 90% of them seen just once. The sequenced material came from blood. These receptor sequences come from a person aged 18 to 70 in good health.

The chain is built from TRBV4-1 and TRBJ1-6; TRBD1 is a possible D gene (5 bases). CDR3 length equals 16 residues. CDR1 and CDR2 from the germline V gene are MGHRA and YSYEKL. Trimming shortened V by 0 bases and J by 7 bases, and 13 bases separated the two germline ends. DNA for the CDR3: TGCGCCAGCAGCCAAGATTCGCAGGGCCGAAATTCACCCCTCCACTTT. This gives the protein CASSQDSQGRNSPLHF.

This clone was picked up one time. CDR3 sequence reads: CASSQTGWELFF. Written as DNA, the CDR3 is TGTGCCAGCAGCCAAACGGGATGGGAGCTGTTTTTT. The V gene is TRBV9, the J gene TRBJ2-2; D perhaps matches TRBD2 (5 bases). CDR3 length: 12 amino acids. Germline CDR1 is SGDLS and CDR2 is YYNGEE. V dropped 4 bases and J dropped 9 bases, with 10 bases sitting between them.

This clone was recorded once. The genes are TRBV11-1 and TRBJ1-1; perhaps TRBD1 as D (5 bases). Trimming stripped 8 bases from V and 4 bases from J, with 11 bases between. This CDR3 has 12 residues. Germline V lookup: CDR1 SGHAT, CDR2 FQDESV (reference sequence). DNA of the CDR3: TGTGCCAGCGTCGTTCAGGGCACTGAAGCTTTCTTT. Its translation is CASVVQGTEAFF.

Remarks on this clone: The same CDR3 is also encoded by other DNA sequences in this sample. This chain joins TRBV4-1 and TRBJ2-7; D is ambiguous. Germline loops: CDR1 MGHRA, CDR2 YSYEKL. The V end lost 1 base, the J end lost 1 base, and 2 bases lay between the germline ends. CDR3 size: 12 residues. The CDR3: CASSQGSYEQYF. The CDR3, as DNA: TGCGCCAGCAGCCAAGGTTCCTACGAGCAGTACTTC.

Only one count was recorded for this clone. The chain employs TRBV27 and TRBJ1-6, with D tentatively TRBD1 (5 bases). This CDR3 has 16 amino acids. Germline CDR1 reads MNHEY; CDR2 reads SMNVEV (reference sequence). V was trimmed by 3 bases and J by 4 bases, leaving 13 bases between them. The CDR3 DNA sequence: TGTGCCAGCAGTTTTATCGGGGGGGGGTATAATTCACCCCTCCACTTT. Its protein is CASSFIGGGYNSPLHF.

The chain has TRBV9 and TRBJ2-3; 14 bases map to TRBD2. V trimming: 4 bases; J trimming: 2 bases; junction bases outside the gene matches: 6. This CDR3 contains 17 residues. The germline V gene encodes CDR1 SGDLS and CDR2 YYNGEE. The CDR3 sequence: CASSTGTSGSFTDTQYF. The CDR3 bases are TGTGCCAGCAGCACCGGGACTAGCGGGAGTTTCACAGATACGCAGTATTTT.

The V call is TRBV7-2, the J call TRBJ1-1; perhaps TRBD1 as D (6 bases). The CDR3 runs to 17 residues. Looked up from germline, CDR1 is SGHTA and CDR2 is FQGNSA. V dropped 4 bases and J dropped 0 bases, with 18 bases sitting between them. CDR3 DNA: TGTGCCAGCAGCTCCCAACAGGGTCCTTACTTGAACACTGAAGCTTTCTTT. Its translation: CASSSQQGPYLNTEAFF.

This clone was detected only once. The chain links TRBV6-5 to TRBJ2-7; the D gene is possibly TRBD2 (6 bases). Germline values: CDR1 MNHEY, CDR2 SVGAGI. CDR3 length: 14 amino acids. Trimming took off 6 bases at V and 0 bases at J, with 12 bases between the two ends. This chain's CDR3 is CASSRDFSSYEQYF. The CDR3 coding sequence is TGTGCCAGCAGCCGGGACTTTAGCTCCTACGAGCAGTACTTC.

A few counts support this clone. The chain employs TRBV29-1 and TRBJ1-3, with D perhaps matching TRBD1 (5 bases). This CDR3 comprises 11 residues. Per the germline V gene, CDR1 is SQVTM and CDR2 is ANQGSEA. V shed 6 bases and J shed 15 bases, with 18 bases lying between them. The CDR3 sequence is CSVRTSGMQYF. Here the CDR3 DNA reads TGCAGCGTAAGGACATCGGGTATGCAATATTTT. The entire variable domain, with the rest obtained from reference TRBV29-1 and TRBJ1-3, is as follows: SAVISQKPSRDICQRGTSLTIQCQVDSQVTMMFWYRQQPGQSLTLIATANQGSEATYESGFVIDKFPISRPNLTFSTLTVSNMSPEDSSIYLCSVRTSGMQYFGEGSWLTVV.

This clone was seen once. The CDR3 coding sequence is TGTGCCAGCAGTATACAACTAGCGGGAGCCTACGAGCAGTACTTC. It yields the protein CASSIQLAGAYEQYF. V usage is TRBV28 and J usage is TRBJ2-7, with 11 bases fitting TRBD2. Germline loops: CDR1 MDHEN, CDR2 SYDVKM. V lost 5 bases, J lost 2 bases, and 5 bases stayed unmatched. This CDR3 contains 15 residues.

The genes are TRBV6-6 and TRBJ2-5; D gene ambiguous. The J call is doubtful: the DNA matches TRBJ2-7 better. Germline loops: CDR1 MNHNY, CDR2 SVGAGI (reference sequence). The CDR3 consists of 14 residues. DNA of the CDR3: TGTGCCAGCAGTTACAGTCAGGAAGGTGGCGAGCAGTACTTC. This gives the protein CASSYSQEGGEQYF.

The chain uses TRBV10-3 and TRBJ2-1; 13 bases are shared with TRBD2. The V and J ends lost 7 bases and 5 bases, in that order; junction bases with no gene match: 5. Germline CDR1 is ENHRY and CDR2 is SYGVKD. The CDR3 has 15 residues. The CDR3 loop is CAITRTSGSDNEQFF. The CDR3 nucleotides are TGTGCCATCACCCGGACTAGCGGGAGCGACAATGAGCAGTTCTTC.

The genes are TRBV5-1 and TRBJ1-6; 9 bases line up with TRBD1. The ends lost 4 bases at V and 8 bases at J; junction bases unmatched: 7. The CDR3 loop spans 15 amino acids. Germline assignment: CDR1 SGHRS and CDR2 YFSETQ. As DNA, the CDR3 is TGCGCCAGCAGCCGAACAGGGGGCAATTATTCACCCCTCCACTTT. This gives the protein CASSRTGGNYSPLHF.